These 30 T cell receptor beta chains came from one sample sequenced in a study of T-cell reconstitution after alpha-beta-depleted transplantation in children. Using unique molecular identifiers, the investigators prepared the TCRbeta library. TCRdb independently ran MiXCR on the PCR reads; one entry per CDR3 protein. The profile shows hundreds of thousands of distinct CDR3 sequences, about 33% of them singletons. The starting material was PBMCs from the stem cell graft donor, obtained from the stem cell graft. Receptors were obtained from a human donor who donated a stem cell graft to a child with aplastic anemia.

This clonotype came up many times. This rearrangement joins TRBV5-1 to TRBJ2-2; unclear D gene. The germline V and J ends were trimmed by 1 base and 5 bases, with 9 bases remaining between them. This CDR3 is 14 amino acids long. In germline, CDR1 is SGHRS, CDR2 YFSETQ. The CDR3 is CASSLRSSTGELFF. The CDR3 DNA follows: TGCGCCAGCAGCTTGAGGTCGAGTACCGGGGAGCTGTTTTTT.

The rearrangement uses TRBV7-2 and TRBJ2-7, with D possibly being TRBD1 (6 bases). This CDR3 has 17 amino acids. The germline V gene has CDR1 SGHTA and CDR2 FQGNSA. Trimming took off 1 base at V and 2 bases at J, with 18 bases between the two ends. CDR3 amino acids: CASSLGDIYQGAYEQYV. The CDR3 coding sequence is TGTGCCAGCAGCTTAGGGGACATTTACCAAGGGGCCTACGAGCAGTACGTC.

This chain links TRBV7-2 with TRBJ2-7, with 7 bases that match TRBD2. V lost 5 bases and J lost 0; bases outside the gene matches: 7. CDR3 size: 15 residues. The germline V gene encodes CDR1 SGHTA and CDR2 FQGNSA. The CDR3 coding sequence is TGTGCCAGCAGCACCCTACTAGCGAGCTCCTACGAGCAGTACTTC. This codes for CASSTLLASSYEQYF.

The V gene is TRBV27, the J gene TRBJ1-4; no reliable D call. This CDR3 region has 14 residues. V was shortened by 3 bases and J by 4 bases, with 9 bases between the two germline ends. The germline V gene encodes CDR1 MNHEY and CDR2 SMNVEV (reference sequence). The CDR3 region is CASSFGYGNEKLFF. As DNA, the CDR3 is TGTGCCAGCAGTTTTGGGTACGGTAATGAAAAACTGTTTTTT.

The gene calls are TRBV3-1 and TRBJ2-7, with D unresolved. This CDR3 has 17 amino acids. Deletions cut 3 bases from V and 2 bases from J, with 20 bases between. Germline CDR1 reads LGHDT; CDR2 reads YNNKEL (reference sequence). CDR3 in DNA: TGTGCCAGCAGCCATCTTCATAAGACCCAGCGCCCCTACGAGCAGTACGTC. It specifies CASSHLHKTQRPYEQYV.

The chain employs TRBV4-2 and TRBJ2-3, with 7 nucleotides matching TRBD2. Germline V gene lookup returns CDR1 LGHNA and CDR2 YNFKEQ. This CDR3 region has 15 residues. Trimming cost V 0 bases and J 8 bases; bases outside gene matches: 8. The CDR3 loop reads CASSQEGEGRGTQYF. DNA of the CDR3: TGTGCCAGCAGCCAAGAGGGGGAGGGGCGGGGTACGCAGTATTTT.

In this sample, this clonotype turned up a few times. This chain connects TRBV6-2 or TRBV6-3 to TRBJ2-5; D possibly uses TRBD1 or TRBD2 (7 bases each). The CDR3 runs 16 residues. Trimming stripped 5 bases from V and 2 bases from J, with 18 bases between. Germline CDR1 is MNHEY and CDR2 is SVGEGT. CDR3 coding DNA: TGTGCCAGCAGTCCTGTCAGGGGGACTATGCAAGAGACCCAGTACTTC. Protein sequence: CASSPVRGTMQETQYF.

The chain recombines TRBV10-3 with TRBJ2-7; TRBD2 matches 14 bases. The CDR3 has 13 amino acids. With V trimmed by 6 bases and J by 6 bases, 1 base remained unmatched. Per the germline V gene, CDR1 is ENHRY and CDR2 is SYGVKD. CDR3 nucleotide sequence: TGTGCCATCAGCGGGACTAGCGGGAGCGAGCAGTACGTC. Translation gives CAISGTSGSEQYV.

The V and J genes are TRBV29-1 and TRBJ2-1; weak D call: TRBD1 (5 bases). This CDR3 has 14 amino acids. Germline V lookup: CDR1 SQVTM, CDR2 ANQGSEA. Trimming cost V 2 bases and J 5 bases, with 13 bases left between them. The CDR3 loop reads CSVESRENNNEQFF. The CDR3 DNA reads as TGCAGCGTTGAATCCAGGGAAAACAACAATGAGCAGTTCTTC.

This rearrangement joins TRBV10-2 to TRBJ2-7; a weak D match, TRBD1 (6 bases). V was trimmed by 4 bases and J by 3 bases, leaving 10 bases between them. The CDR3 is 13 amino acids. The germline CDR1 and CDR2 sequences are WSHSY and SAAADI. The CDR3 loop is CASSVNRDYEQYV. As DNA, the CDR3 is TGCGCCAGCAGTGTAAACAGGGACTACGAGCAGTACGTC.

The chain couples TRBV27 to TRBJ2-7, with TRBD2 as a possible D gene (6 bases). This CDR3 has 13 residues. V lost 2 bases, J lost 11 bases, and 16 bases lay in between. Looked up from germline, CDR1 is MNHEY and CDR2 is SMNVEV (reference sequence). For the CDR3, the DNA is TGTGCCAGCAGTTTAACGGGAGAGCGAAAGAAGTACTTC. It codes for CASSLTGERKKYF.

The genes are TRBV29-1 and TRBJ2-1; maybe TRBD2 (5 bases). The J call may be in error: the DNA end matches TRBJ2-5 better. This CDR3 spans 15 amino acids. CDR1 and CDR2 from the germline V gene are SQVTM and ANQGSEA. This CDR3 reads CSVEDAGRRLETQYF. The DNA for the CDR3 is TGCAGCGTTGAAGATGCGGGTCGTCGGTTAGAGACCCAGTACTTC.

The genes are TRBV30 and TRBJ2-3; D gene unclear. The CDR3 totals 15 residues. The germline V and J ends were trimmed by 3 bases and 6 bases, with 19 bases remaining between them. Per germline, CDR1 GTSNPN and CDR2 SVGIG (reference sequence). CDR3 coding DNA: TGTGCCTGGAGAAGGTTCGGTGGGCCAACGGATACGCAGTATTTT. Amino acids: CAWRRFGGPTDTQYF.

This clonotype was counted between two and nine times. V usage is TRBV12-3 or TRBV12-4 and J usage is TRBJ1-4; no clear D. The V end was cut by 5 bases, the J end by 5 bases, with 9 bases between. This CDR3 is built from 13 residues. The CDR3 DNA is TGTGCCAGCAGTACGCGGAAGAATGAAAAACTGTTTTTT. Its protein is CASSTRKNEKLFF.

Here the CDR3 reads CASSFNGLSQDEQFF. In DNA form, the CDR3 reads TGTGCCAGCAGCTTTAACGGGCTTTCACAAGATGAGCAGTTCTTC. The V gene is TRBV7-2, the J gene TRBJ2-1; D call uncertain. V was shortened by 3 bases and J by 8 bases, with 17 bases between the two germline ends. The germline V gene has CDR1 SGHTA and CDR2 FQGNSA. The CDR3 extends over 15 amino acids.

The chain employs TRBV19 and TRBJ2-3; perhaps D is TRBD1 or TRBD2 (5 bases each). CDR1 is LNHDA, CDR2 SQIVND, per germline (reference sequence). V was trimmed by 8 bases and J by 4 bases, leaving 10 bases between them. There are 12 residues in the CDR3. This CDR3 reads CASQRGADTQYF. The CDR3 DNA sequence: TGTGCCAGTCAGAGGGGTGCAGATACGCAGTATTTT.

The V and J genes are TRBV20-1 and TRBJ1-1, with D possibly being TRBD1 (5 bases). The germline V gene encodes CDR1 DFQATT and CDR2 SNEGSKA (reference sequence). Trimming took off 1 base at V and 0 bases at J, with 9 bases between the two ends. CDR3 size: 14 residues. CDR3 sequence reads: CSARARTLNTEAFF. The CDR3 region has the DNA TGCAGTGCTAGAGCCCGGACACTGAACACTGAAGCTTTCTTT.

In this sample, this clonotype turned up a few times. CDR3 in amino acids: CSVSPGGGKDIQYF. The CDR3 region has the DNA TGCAGCGTCTCACCAGGAGGGGGGAAGGACATTCAGTACTTC. The J gene is TRBJ2-4, the V gene TRBV29-1; D might be TRBD1 or TRBD2, each matching 6 bases. From germline, CDR1 is SQVTM and CDR2 ANQGSEA. The CDR3 loop spans 14 amino acids. Trimming took 6 bases from V and 8 from J, leaving 20 bases between them.

This rearrangement joins TRBV5-1 to TRBJ1-6; no clear D. CDR3 length: 15 amino acids. Germline V gene data show CDR1 as SGHRS and CDR2 as YFSETQ. Trimming stripped 0 bases from V and 14 bases from J, with 18 bases between. In DNA, the CDR3 is TGCGCCAGCAGCTTGGGGTCGGTCGGGGATCCCACCCTCCACTTT. It yields the protein CASSLGSVGDPTLHF.

This chain uses TRBV19 with TRBJ2-7, with D perhaps TRBD1 (5 bases). Trimming pared 1 base from V and 4 bases from J, leaving 14 bases between. Germline V lookup: CDR1 LNHDA, CDR2 SQIVND (reference sequence). This CDR3 spans 15 amino acids. The CDR3 DNA sequence: TGTGCCAGTAGTATAGGATCCAGGGTGTCGTACGAGCAGTACTTC. This codes for CASSIGSRVSYEQYF. The full variable domain, completed using reference TRBV19 and TRBJ2-7, is DGGITQSPKYLFRKEGQNVTLSCEQNLNHDAMYWYRQDPGQGLRLIYYSQIVNDFQKGDIAEGYSVSREKKESFPLTVTSAQKNPTAFYLCASSIGSRVSYEQYFGPGTRLTVT.

The chain uses TRBV30 and TRBJ2-1; 7 bases are a match to TRBD1. J was trimmed by 6 bases and V by 1 base; bases with no gene match: 0. The germline gives CDR1 GTSNPN, CDR2 SVGIG (reference sequence). There are 12 residues in the CDR3. This CDR3 is CAWSAGGNEQFF. CDR3 in DNA: TGTGCCTGGAGTGCAGGGGGCAATGAGCAGTTCTTC.

The chain carries TRBV6-6 and TRBJ2-7, with D possibly being TRBD1 (6 bases). This CDR3 is built from 13 residues. Trimming left V 5 bases short and J 3 bases short, with 11 bases between. Per germline, CDR1 MNHNY and CDR2 SVGAGI (reference sequence). CDR3 nucleotides: TGTGCCAGCAGTCACCTACAGGGCTACGAGCAGTACGTC. It codes for CASSHLQGYEQYV.

The CDR3 reads CAMGPPINSGANVLTF. CDR3 nucleotide sequence: TGTGCCATGGGCCCCCCGATTAACTCTGGGGCCAACGTCCTGACTTTC. The rearrangement joins TRBV4-2 to TRBJ2-6; D remains ambiguous. Germline values: CDR1 LGHNA, CDR2 YNFKEQ. CDR3 length equals 16 residues. The V gene lost 10 bases and the J gene lost 0 bases, with 16 bases spanning the gap.

V and J are TRBV20-1 and TRBJ2-2; no definite D call. With 5 bases removed from V and 0 bases from J, the gap between germline ends came to 10 bases. CDR1 is DFQATT, CDR2 SNEGSKA, per germline (reference sequence). The CDR3 totals 14 residues. For the CDR3, the DNA is TGCAGTGCTCACGGACGGGCGAACACCGGGGAGCTGTTTTTT. Translation gives CSAHGRANTGELFF.

V and J are TRBV5-6 and TRBJ1-3; D unclear. V gave up 0 bases and J gave up 4 bases, with 11 bases separating them. The length of the CDR3 is 15 residues. Per germline, CDR1 SGHDT and CDR2 YYEEEE. CDR3 amino acids: CASSLGAQMGNTIYF. The CDR3 region has the DNA TGTGCCAGCAGCTTGGGTGCGCAGATGGGAAACACCATATATTTT.

The chain joins TRBV5-4 to TRBJ1-1; D gene ambiguous. The CDR3 is made up of 15 amino acids. Germline CDR1 and CDR2: SGHNT and YYREEE (reference sequence). V was trimmed by 5 bases and J by 1 base, leaving 15 bases between them. The CDR3 bases are TGTGCCAGCAGTCGCGGTGGGCACACGAACACTGAAGCTTTCTTT. Amino acid sequence: CASSRGGHTNTEAFF.

The J gene is TRBJ1-2, the V gene TRBV20-1; D is possibly TRBD1 (6 bases). Trimming took 4 bases from V and 4 from J, leaving 13 bases between them. The CDR3 covers 13 residues. Germline assignment: CDR1 DFQATT and CDR2 SNEGSKA (reference sequence). In DNA form, the CDR3 reads TGCAGTGCTATAACGGGGGGGCTCTATGGCTACACCTTC. Amino acids: CSAITGGLYGYTF.

This clonotype has more than one count but fewer than ten. CDR3 nucleotide sequence: TGTGCCAGCAGTTTGTTCCTCCTAACGGGAGGTAATTCAATGATAAGCACAGATACGCAGTATTTT. Its protein product is CASSLFLLTGGNSMISTDTQYF. The V call is TRBV12-3 or TRBV12-4, the J call TRBJ2-3; the match to TRBD2 covers 7 bases. The CDR3 extends over 22 amino acids. Trimming at V came to 3 bases and at J to 0 bases, leaving 24 bases not matched to a gene.

The chain carries TRBV12-3 or TRBV12-4 and TRBJ2-2, with 9 bases aligning to TRBD1. The CDR3 consists of 16 residues. V shed 6 bases and J 4 bases; nucleotides not matched to a gene: 9. CDR3 loop: CASSKPGTGITGELFF. CDR3 coding DNA: TGTGCCAGCAGCAAACCCGGGACAGGGATCACCGGGGAGCTGTTTTTT.

The chain uses TRBV28 and TRBJ2-7; 10 bases are shared with TRBD2. CDR1 and CDR2 from the germline V gene are MDHEN and SYDVKM. The J segment lost 6 bases and the V segment lost 1 base, leaving 9 bases of the junction unmatched. This CDR3 is 16 amino acids long. DNA for the CDR3: TGTGCCAGCAGTTTATCCACTAGCGGGATGTACGGCGAGCAGTACTTC. Its translation: CASSLSTSGMYGEQYF.